The 11 T cell receptor beta chains reported below all come from one sample, sequenced in a study of identifying expanded T cells in peripheral blood (dated by TCRdb to between 2018 and 2020). Library construction relied on the immunoSEQ multiplex PCR assay. This immuneACCESS table, as held by TCRdb, lists in-frame sequences with V and J called but not all clones. Of the missing ones, under half trace to an unresolved V gene in checked studies; the others have no known cause. Across this sample there are around 84,000 clones, with around 90% seen only once. The ten largest clones take up roughly 7% of the sample. Sequencing was carried out using blood. Source of these receptors: a person aged 18-70 years in good health.

This chain connects TRBV4-2 to TRBJ2-1; TRBD2 matches at 11 bases. V lost 4 bases to trimming and J lost 4 bases; unmatched junction nucleotides: 6. This CDR3 is built from 16 residues. Germline V lookup: CDR1 LGHNA, CDR2 YNFKEQ. The CDR3: CASSLMTSGDYNEQFF. The CDR3 nucleotides are TGTGCCAGCAGCCTGATGACTAGCGGGGATTACAATGAGCAGTTCTTC.

Turning to this clone: The identical CDR3 is also encoded by other nucleotide sequences in the sample. V is TRBV30 and J is TRBJ1-2; 10 bases are shared with TRBD1. V trimming: 5 bases; J trimming: 3 bases; junction bases outside the gene matches: 6. The germline V gene encodes CDR1 GTSNPN and CDR2 SVGIG (reference sequence). The CDR3 covers 14 residues. This CDR3 is CAWARTGGHYGYTF. DNA for the CDR3: TGTGCCTGGGCTAGGACAGGGGGACACTATGGCTACACCTTC.

The V call is TRBV18, the J call TRBJ1-2; a possible D gene is TRBD1 (6 bases). CDR3 length: 15 residues. Trimming took 3 bases from V and 6 from J, leaving 17 bases between them. Germline-derived CDR1 and CDR2 are KGHSH and LQKENI. The CDR3 DNA reads TGTGCCAGCTCACCCGCCGGGGGCAGTATCGATGGCTACACCTTC. Translated, it gives CASSPAGGSIDGYTF. The full variable domain, rest sourced from reference TRBV18 and TRBJ1-2, is NAGVMQNPRHLVRRRGQEARLRCSPMKGHSHVYWYRQLPEEGLKFMVYLQKENIIDESGMPKERFSAEFPKEGPSILRIQQVVRGDSAAYFCASSPAGGSIDGYTFGSGTRLTVV.

The chain recombines TRBV6-5 with TRBJ1-2; the D is unclear. Trimming took off 0 bases at V and 3 bases at J, with 11 bases between the two ends. This CDR3 has 15 residues. Germline V gives CDR1 MNHEY, CDR2 SVGAGI. CDR3 sequence: CASSYSVVGYYGYTF. The CDR3 DNA reads as TGTGCCAGCAGTTACTCGGTAGTCGGATACTATGGCTACACCTTC.

V gene TRBV5-4 combines with J gene TRBJ2-2; 13 positions agree with TRBD2. CDR3 length equals 18 residues. V lost 4 bases to trimming and J lost 4 bases; unmatched junction nucleotides: 10. Looked up from germline, CDR1 is SGHNT and CDR2 is YYREEE (reference sequence). CDR3 region: CASSRVRTSGRITGELFF. For the CDR3, the DNA is TGTGCCAGCAGCCGCGTACGGACTAGCGGGAGAATCACCGGGGAGCTGTTTTTT.

The chain combines TRBV5-6 with TRBJ1-2; D not resolved. CDR1 is SGHDT, CDR2 YYEEEE, per germline. The CDR3 contains 12 residues. V was cut by 0 bases and J by 7 bases, with 7 bases left in between. The DNA for the CDR3 is TGTGCCAGCAGCTTGGGGGCGGTTGGCTACACCTTC. Protein sequence: CASSLGAVGYTF.

This chain joins TRBV19 and TRBJ2-4, with 9 bases identical to TRBD1. Looked up from germline, CDR1 is LNHDA and CDR2 is SQIVND (reference sequence). The CDR3 runs 14 residues. The ends lost 5 bases at V and 8 bases at J; junction bases unmatched: 7. The CDR3 spells CASSLTGGYDIQYF. The CDR3 DNA follows: TGTGCCAGTAGTTTAACAGGGGGCTACGACATTCAGTACTTC.

The chain employs TRBV11-2 and TRBJ2-7; 7 bases line up with TRBD1. Losses at the gene ends were 5 bases for V and 3 bases for J; bases not matched to a gene: 10. This CDR3 is 15 amino acids long. Per germline, CDR1 SGHAT and CDR2 FQNNGV. The CDR3 nucleotides are TGTGCCAGCAGCCGCTTGGACAGGATTGACTACGAGCAGTACTTC. This codes for CASSRLDRIDYEQYF.

Of note for this clone: One end of the junction varies from germline; a read error may be responsible. Other DNA sequences in this specimen translate into the identical CDR3. This chain joins TRBV7-9 and TRBJ1-2; 9 bases fit TRBD1. CDR3 length equals 17 residues. CDR1 SEHNR and CDR2 FQNEAQ come from the germline V gene (reference sequence). In nucleotides, the CDR3 is TGCGCCAGCAGCTTATTGACAGGGGGAACCCCTAACTATGGCTACACCTTC. This translates into CASSLLTGGTPNYGYTF.

The chain employs TRBV6-5 and TRBJ1-4, with a tentative D call TRBD1 (5 bases). From germline, CDR1 is MNHEY and CDR2 SVGAGI. Trimming took off 6 bases at V and 0 bases at J, with 8 bases between the two ends. CDR3 length equals 14 residues. CDR3: CASRRGATNEKLFF. DNA of the CDR3: TGTGCCAGCAGAAGGGGTGCAACTAATGAAAAACTGTTTTTT.

This clone has just a few counts. The genes are TRBV2 and TRBJ1-5; D unclear. The CDR3 totals 14 residues. Trimming took off 4 bases at V and 4 bases at J, with 11 bases between the two ends. In germline, CDR1 is SNHLY, CDR2 FYNNEI. This CDR3 is CASSVEGRNQPQHF. The CDR3 DNA follows: TGTGCCAGCAGTGTTGAGGGAAGAAATCAGCCCCAGCATTTT.